Each of the 23 T cell receptor beta chains below was sequenced from the same sample in a study of blood T cells in healthy people across ages. Sample-barcoded 5' priming and a J-beta primer mix drove a second PCR of roughly 6 to 12 cycles. TCRdb reprocessed the 5' RACE reads with MiXCR, giving one entry per CDR3 protein. The sample yields 800,000 to 950,000 distinct CDR3 sequences, about 28% seen once. These data were also reused for a study on T cells of mothers and their children.

Material: blood. All receptors come from a woman aged 40 to 50 in good health.

About this clonotype: The junction differs from germline at one of its ends, possibly a read error. This chain uses TRBV5-1 with TRBJ2-1; 7 positions agree with TRBD2. CDR1 is SGHRS and CDR2 is YFSETQ in the germline V gene. The CDR3 consists of 16 residues. CDR3 DNA: TGCGGCAGCAGCTTGGCTTCCGGGGGGAAGTACAATGAGCAGTTCTTC. Protein: CGSSLASGGKYNEQFF.

This clonotype was picked up a small number of times. The J gene is TRBJ2-5, the V gene TRBV3-1, with D perhaps matching TRBD1 (6 bases). The V end lost 3 bases, the J end lost 7 bases, and 12 bases lay between the germline ends. This CDR3 region has 13 residues. Per germline, CDR1 LGHDT and CDR2 YNNKEL (reference sequence). In DNA, the CDR3 is TGTGCCAGCAGCCAGGACAGTTCGTCGACCCAGTACTTC. This gives the protein CASSQDSSSTQYF.

Only a few counts were recorded for this clonotype. The chain is built from TRBV20-1 and TRBJ2-4; a weak D match, TRBD1 (6 bases). CDR3 length: 14 amino acids. Germline values: CDR1 DFQATT, CDR2 SNEGSKA (reference sequence). The V and J ends lost 0 bases and 8 bases respectively, with 14 bases between them. CDR3 loop: CSAREQPGEYIQYF. CDR3 nucleotides: TGCAGTGCTAGAGAACAGCCAGGGGAGTACATTCAGTACTTC.

This chain links TRBV20-1 with TRBJ2-7; D might be TRBD2 (5 bases). Trimming took off 0 bases at V and 7 bases at J, with 16 bases between the two ends. This CDR3 has 14 amino acids. The germline CDR1 and CDR2 sequences are DFQATT and SNEGSKA (reference sequence). The CDR3 region has the DNA TGCAGTGCTAGAGATCAACTTCGCGGGTGGGAGCAGTACTTC. It specifies CSARDQLRGWEQYF.

The genes are TRBV28 and TRBJ2-1, with 8 bases fitting TRBD2. Germline-derived CDR1 and CDR2 are MDHEN and SYDVKM. This CDR3 is built from 16 residues. J gave up 4 bases and V 7 bases, and 12 bases lay outside the gene matches. CDR3 nucleotides: TGTGCCAGCACCGAGACCGGGACTAGGGGTTACAATGAGCAGTTCTTC. Amino acid sequence: CASTETGTRGYNEQFF. Complete variable domain (other parts from reference TRBV28 and TRBJ2-1): DVKVTQSSRYLVKRTGEKVFLECVQDMDHENMFWYRQDPGLGLRLIYFSYDVKMKEKGDIPEGYSVSREKKERFSLILESASTNQTSMYLCASTETGTRGYNEQFFGPGTRLTVL.

Regarding this clonotype: Sequence at one end of the junction differs from germline and may be a read error. This chain links TRBV5-1 with TRBJ1-2; a weak D match, TRBD1 (6 bases). Per the germline V gene, CDR1 is SGHRS and CDR2 is YFSETQ. This CDR3 is 18 amino acids long. The CDR3 nucleotides are TGCGCCAGCAGCTTGGCCCGGACAGAGGGCTCGACTAACCATGGCTACACCTTC. It encodes CASSLARTEGSTNHGYTF.

The rearrangement links TRBV7-6 to TRBJ2-3; no firm D call. The CDR3 has 13 amino acids. Germline V gene lookup returns CDR1 SGHVS and CDR2 FNYEAQ. The germline V and J ends were trimmed by 4 bases and 6 bases, with 11 bases remaining between them. The CDR3 protein is CASSSTPGDTQYF. The CDR3 nucleotides read TGTGCCAGCAGCTCAACCCCCGGGGATACGCAGTATTTT. The variable domain in full, with the rest retrieved from reference TRBV7-6 and TRBJ2-3, is GAGVSQSPRYKVTKRGQDVALRCDPISGHVSLYWYRQALGQGPEFLTYFNYEAQQDKSGLPNDRFSAERPEGSISTLTIQRTEQRDSAMYRCASSSTPGDTQYFGPGTRLTVL.

At least ten counts were recorded for this clonotype. This chain joins TRBV27 and TRBJ2-7, with D hard to call. V was trimmed by 0 bases and J by 2 bases, leaving 11 bases between them. Germline V lookup: CDR1 MNHEY, CDR2 SMNVEV (reference sequence). The CDR3 spans 15 residues. CDR3 in DNA: TGTGCCAGCAGTTTATCTGGTACCTATGCCTACGAGCAGTACTTC. Amino acid sequence: CASSLSGTYAYEQYF.

This rearrangement joins TRBV28 to TRBJ2-3; unclear D gene. The V gene lost 2 bases and the J gene lost 5 bases, with 11 bases spanning the gap. This CDR3 spans 14 amino acids. CDR1 and CDR2 (germline): MDHEN, SYDVKM. The CDR3: CASSLEVYGDTQYF. CDR3 nucleotide sequence: TGTGCCAGCAGTTTAGAGGTCTATGGAGATACGCAGTATTTT.

This clonotype came up many times. The rearrangement uses TRBV7-2 and TRBJ2-1; tentatively, D is TRBD1 or TRBD2 (6 bases each). Trimming left V 2 bases short and J 9 bases short, with 17 bases between. Germline V gene lookup returns CDR1 SGHTA and CDR2 FQGNSA. The CDR3 has 15 amino acids. The CDR3 region has the DNA TGTGCCAGCAGCTTAACTCGGGGGCGCATCAGTGAGCAGTTCTTC. The encoded protein is CASSLTRGRISEQFF.

A single count supports this clonotype. Given a much more abundant clone one base away, this may be a read error. The chain couples TRBV20-1 to TRBJ2-5, with 7 bases matching TRBD1. V lost 5 bases, J lost 9 bases, and 12 bases stayed unmatched. Germline V CDR1 and CDR2: DFQATT, SNEGSKA (reference sequence). The CDR3 extends over 13 amino acids. Here the CDR3 reads CSAVGRTTGAQYF. Written as DNA, the CDR3 is TGCAGTGCTGTCGGACGGACAACAGGGGCCCAGTACTTC.

The V gene is TRBV29-1, the J gene TRBJ2-5; 7 nucleotides match TRBD2. CDR1 and CDR2 from the germline V gene are SQVTM and ANQGSEA. The CDR3 contains 14 residues. V was pared by 4 bases and J by 5 bases, with 10 bases of the junction left unmatched. The CDR3 region has the DNA TGCAGCGTTGCTGGCGGGGGACCCGGGGAGACCCAGTACTTC. Its translation is CSVAGGGPGETQYF.

This clonotype has more than one count but fewer than ten. The chain combines TRBV5-1 with TRBJ2-7; the match to TRBD2 covers 8 bases. The CDR3 contains 13 residues. The germline CDR1 and CDR2 sequences are SGHRS and YFSETQ. V trimming: 9 bases; J trimming: 2 bases; junction bases outside the gene matches: 7. For the CDR3, the DNA is TGCGCCATTCCAGCGGGGGTAGCCTACGAGCAGTACTTC. Translating gives CAIPAGVAYEQYF.

The rearrangement links TRBV30 to TRBJ1-5, with D unresolved. V lost 4 bases and J lost 7, with 14 bases in between. The CDR3 consists of 13 residues. Germline lookup yields CDR1 GTSNPN and CDR2 SVGIG (reference sequence). CDR3 bases: TGTGCCTGGAATCGGGGAGTGGAGCAGCCCCAGCATTTT. This translates into CAWNRGVEQPQHF. Full variable domain (outside the CDR3, taken from reference TRBV30 and TRBJ1-5): SQTIHQWPATLVQPVGSPLSLECTVEGTSNPNLYWYRQAAGRGLQLLFYSVGIGQISSEVPQNLSASRPQDRQFILSSKKLLLSDSGFYLCAWNRGVEQPQHFGDGTRLSIL.

The chain carries TRBV11-2 and TRBJ2-1; the match to TRBD2 covers 8 bases. The J segment lost 12 bases and the V segment lost 4 bases, leaving 11 bases of the junction unmatched. Looked up from germline, CDR1 is SGHAT and CDR2 is FQNNGV. This CDR3 spans 14 amino acids. CDR3 sequence reads: CASSSERRGVSQFF. The DNA for the CDR3 is TGTGCCAGCAGCTCCGAGCGGCGGGGGGTGTCGCAGTTCTTC.

This rearrangement joins TRBV20-1 to TRBJ1-2; 9 bases line up with TRBD1. After removal of 7 bases from V and 3 bases from J, the junction contained 12 bases not matched to a gene. The CDR3 consists of 15 residues. The germline gives CDR1 DFQATT, CDR2 SNEGSKA (reference sequence). The CDR3 bases are TGCAGTGTTAGGCGTTCCGGGGACAGGGACTATGGCTACACCTTC. Translation gives CSVRRSGDRDYGYTF.

About this clonotype itself: Given a much more abundant clone one base away, this may be a read error. J is TRBJ2-1 and V is TRBV6-4, with TRBD2 as a possible D gene (5 bases). The CDR3 covers 15 residues. Germline V CDR1 and CDR2: MRHNA, SNTAGT. Trimming left V 2 bases short and J 9 bases short, with 17 bases between. The CDR3 protein is CASSDLRQDRGEQFF. The CDR3 DNA follows: TGTGCCAGCAGTGACCTTCGACAAGACCGGGGTGAGCAGTTCTTC.

The chain uses TRBV15 and TRBJ1-2; D is uncertain. This CDR3 spans 15 amino acids. The V and J ends lost 3 bases and 4 bases respectively, with 15 bases between them. Germline V gene data show CDR1 as LNHNV and CDR2 as YYDKDF (reference sequence). The CDR3 loop is CATSSSGVLGYGYTF. The CDR3 DNA is TGTGCCACCAGCAGTTCCGGAGTCTTGGGCTATGGCTACACCTTC.

The V gene is TRBV2, the J gene TRBJ2-7; D might be TRBD2 (6 bases). CDR1 is SNHLY, CDR2 FYNNEI, per germline. CDR3 size: 15 residues. V was clipped by 6 bases and J by 4 bases, with 19 bases between them. CDR3 DNA sequence: TGTGCCAGCAGGGGAGACGGGAGCGGATGGTACGAGCAGTACTTC. This gives the protein CASRGDGSGWYEQYF.

V gene TRBV7-2 combines with J gene TRBJ2-4, with D perhaps given as TRBD1 or TRBD2 (5 bases each). CDR3 length: 13 amino acids. Trimming removed 5 bases from V and 15 bases from J, with 20 bases in between. The germline V gene encodes CDR1 SGHTA and CDR2 FQGNSA. The CDR3 here is CASSPNTGHLMYF. CDR3 bases: TGTGCCAGCAGCCCAAATACGGGGCACCTTATGTACTTC.

This clonotype was picked up one time. This could be a read error, since a much larger clone is one nucleotide away. J is TRBJ2-5 and V is TRBV7-2, with D maybe TRBD2 (6 bases). The J call may be incorrect, as the DNA end agrees better with TRBJ2-7. This CDR3 is 15 amino acids long. Per germline, CDR1 SGHTA and CDR2 FQGNSA. As DNA, the CDR3 is TGTGCCAGCGGCCCCGGACTAATTCCAACCTACGAGCAGTACTTC. Translation: CASGPGLIPTYEQYF.

The J gene is TRBJ1-3, the V gene TRBV28; D possibly corresponds to TRBD1 (6 bases). V was pared by 4 bases and J by 4 bases, with 14 bases between. This CDR3 is built from 15 residues. Per germline, CDR1 MDHEN and CDR2 SYDVKM. The CDR3 DNA reads as TGTGCCAGCAGTTCGTACAGGGCATTAGGAAACACCATATATTTT. Amino acids: CASSSYRALGNTIYF.

V and J are TRBV4-1 and TRBJ1-2; D uncertain. V shed 1 base and J shed 1 base, with 13 bases lying between them. The CDR3 is 16 amino acids. CDR1 is MGHRA, CDR2 YSYEKL, per germline. The CDR3 DNA reads TGCGCCAGCAGCCAAGGAGTTGGCAGTTTTAACTATGGCTACACCTTC. This codes for CASSQGVGSFNYGYTF.